Listed here are 5 T cell receptor beta chains from one sample, sequenced in a study of CD8 T cells in Susac syndrome. Reverse transcription of about 0.5 to 1 ug RNA was carried out with random hexamers. MiXCR, run by TCRdb on the immunoSEQ multiplex PCR reads, gives a single entry per CDR3 protein. The data show some 300,000 distinct CDR3 sequences, with 70% to 90% seen just once and around 0.21% held by the top ten. The sample comprised CD8+ T cells from PBMCs. The receptors were sampled from a human donor with multiple sclerosis.

J is TRBJ1-2 and V is TRBV4-3; no definite D call. The germline gives CDR1 LGHNA, CDR2 YSLEER. The CDR3 covers 16 residues. The V end was cut by 1 base, the J end by 4 bases, with 16 bases between. The CDR3 region is CASSQVDQRFIYGYTF. Written as DNA, the CDR3 is TGCGCCAGCAGCCAAGTAGACCAACGGTTCATCTATGGCTACACCTTC.

The J gene is TRBJ1-2, the V gene TRBV19; D is ambiguous. Trimming left V 3 bases short and J 7 bases short, with 9 bases between. This CDR3 region has 12 residues. CDR1 LNHDA and CDR2 SQIVND come from the germline V gene (reference sequence). In DNA form, the CDR3 reads TGTGCCAGTAGTATTGGGATTGCTGGCTACACCTTC. It is translated as CASSIGIAGYTF.

This clonotype appeared a single time. The rearrangement uses TRBV9 and TRBJ1-1, with D possibly being TRBD1 (5 bases). V was trimmed by 3 bases and J by 0 bases, leaving 9 bases between them. Germline values: CDR1 SGDLS, CDR2 YYNGEE. The CDR3 covers 14 residues. As DNA, the CDR3 is TGTGCCAGCAGCGCTGGGGGGGTGAACACTGAAGCTTTCTTT. This translates into CASSAGGVNTEAFF.

There are a few counts of this clonotype. The chain employs TRBV28 and TRBJ2-5; no reliable D call. There are 12 residues in the CDR3. Germline CDR1 is MDHEN and CDR2 is SYDVKM. Deletions cut 3 bases from V and 5 bases from J, with 7 bases between. CDR3 protein: CASSFLGETQYF. CDR3 DNA: TGTGCCAGCAGTTTCCTGGGCGAGACCCAGTACTTC.

The J gene is TRBJ2-7, the V gene TRBV20-1, with D unclear. CDR3 length: 13 amino acids. Trimming cost V 1 base and J 1 base, with 8 bases left between them. The germline CDR1 and CDR2 sequences are DFQATT and SNEGSKA (reference sequence). CDR3 coding DNA: TGCAGTGCTAGAGCCCAGGCATCCTACGAGCAGTACTTC. This gives the protein CSARAQASYEQYF.